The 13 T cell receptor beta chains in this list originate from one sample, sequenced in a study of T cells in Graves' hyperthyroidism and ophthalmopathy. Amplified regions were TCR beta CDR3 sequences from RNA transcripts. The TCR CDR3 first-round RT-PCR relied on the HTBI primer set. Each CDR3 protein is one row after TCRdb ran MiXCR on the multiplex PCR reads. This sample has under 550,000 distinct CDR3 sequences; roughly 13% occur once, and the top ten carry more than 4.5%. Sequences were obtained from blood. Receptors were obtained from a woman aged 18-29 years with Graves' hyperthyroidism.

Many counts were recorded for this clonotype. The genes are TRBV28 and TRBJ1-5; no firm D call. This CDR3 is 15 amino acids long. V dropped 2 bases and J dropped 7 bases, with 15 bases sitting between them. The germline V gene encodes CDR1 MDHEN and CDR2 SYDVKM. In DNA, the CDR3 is TGTGCCAGCAGTTTACTTGGAGGAGGGAACCAGCCCCAGCATTTT. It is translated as CASSLLGGGNQPQHF.

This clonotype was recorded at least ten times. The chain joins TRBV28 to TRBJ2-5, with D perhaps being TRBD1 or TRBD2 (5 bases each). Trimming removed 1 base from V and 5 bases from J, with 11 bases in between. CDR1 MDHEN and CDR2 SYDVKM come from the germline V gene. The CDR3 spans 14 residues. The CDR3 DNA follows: TGTGCCAGCAGTTTATTGGGGACGGCCGAGACCCAGTACTTC. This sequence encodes CASSLLGTAETQYF.

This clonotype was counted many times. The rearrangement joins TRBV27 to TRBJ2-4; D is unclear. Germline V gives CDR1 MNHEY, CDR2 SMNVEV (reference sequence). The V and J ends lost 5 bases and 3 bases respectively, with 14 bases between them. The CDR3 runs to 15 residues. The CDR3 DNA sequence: TGTGCCAGCAGTGAGATTGAAGGTGGCAAAAACATTCAGTACTTC. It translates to CASSEIEGGKNIQYF.

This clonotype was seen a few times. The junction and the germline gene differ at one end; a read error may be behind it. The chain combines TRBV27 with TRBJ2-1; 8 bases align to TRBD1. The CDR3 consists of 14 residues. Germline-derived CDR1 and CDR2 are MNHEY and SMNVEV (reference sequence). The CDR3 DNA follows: TGTGCCAGCAGTCCCGGGACAGGACTCAATGAGCAGTCCTTC. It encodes CASSPGTGLNEQSF.

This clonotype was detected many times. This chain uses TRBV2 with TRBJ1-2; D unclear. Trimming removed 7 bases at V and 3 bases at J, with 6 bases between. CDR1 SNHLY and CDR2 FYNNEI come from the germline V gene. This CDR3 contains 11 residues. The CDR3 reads CASMEYYGYTF. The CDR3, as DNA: TGTGCCAGCATGGAGTACTATGGCTACACCTTC. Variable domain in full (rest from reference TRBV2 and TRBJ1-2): EPEVTQTPSHQVTQMGQEVILRCVPISNHLYFYWYRQILGQKVEFLVSFYNNEISEKSEIFDDQFSVERPDGSNFTLKIRSTKLEDSAMYFCASMEYYGYTFGSGTRLTVV.

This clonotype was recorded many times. CDR3 residues: CASSPGTGNEKLFF. CDR3 sequence (DNA): TGTGCCAGCAGCCCCGGGACAGGGAATGAAAAACTGTTTTTT. This chain connects TRBV12-3 or TRBV12-4 to TRBJ1-4, with 9 bases that match TRBD1. Trimming cost V 6 bases and J 5 bases; bases outside gene matches: 4. The CDR3 spans 14 residues.

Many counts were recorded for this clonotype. CDR3 nucleotides: TGTGCCAGCAGTCCGACTAGCGGGAGGCCCTACGAGCAGTACTTC. Protein product: CASSPTSGRPYEQYF. The rearrangement joins TRBV3-1 to TRBJ2-7, with 13 bases aligning to TRBD2. This CDR3 has 15 residues. Germline CDR1 LGHDT, CDR2 YNNKEL (reference sequence). J lost 2 bases, V lost 6 bases, and 4 bases had no gene match.

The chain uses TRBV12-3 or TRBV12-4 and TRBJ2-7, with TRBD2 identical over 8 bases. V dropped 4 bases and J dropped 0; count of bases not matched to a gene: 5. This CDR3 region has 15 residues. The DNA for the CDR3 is TGTGCCAGCAGTTCCCGACTAGCGAACTCCTACGAGCAGTACTTC. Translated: CASSSRLANSYEQYF.

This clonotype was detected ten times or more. Here the CDR3 reads CAISEYGAYEQYF. The CDR3 bases are TGTGCCATCAGCGAATACGGAGCCTACGAGCAGTACTTC. The V and J genes are TRBV10-3 and TRBJ2-7; D not certain. V lost 6 bases and J 2 bases, leaving 11 bases between the germline ends. This CDR3 has 13 amino acids. Looked up from germline, CDR1 is ENHRY and CDR2 is SYGVKD.

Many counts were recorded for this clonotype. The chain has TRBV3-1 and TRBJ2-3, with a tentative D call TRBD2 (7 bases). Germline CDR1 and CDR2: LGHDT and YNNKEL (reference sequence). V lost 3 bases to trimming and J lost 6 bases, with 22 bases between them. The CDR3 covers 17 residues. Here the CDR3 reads CASSHGGASAVLDTQYF. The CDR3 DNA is TGTGCCAGCAGCCATGGGGGGGCTAGCGCGGTCTTGGATACGCAGTATTTT.

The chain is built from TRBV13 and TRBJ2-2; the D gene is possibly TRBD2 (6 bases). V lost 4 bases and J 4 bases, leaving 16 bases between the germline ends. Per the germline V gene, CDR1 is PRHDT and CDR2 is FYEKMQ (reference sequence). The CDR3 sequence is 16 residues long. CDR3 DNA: TGTGCCAGCAGCTCTCCTAGCGTTCGGGGCACCGGGGAGCTGTTTTTT. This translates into CASSSPSVRGTGELFF.

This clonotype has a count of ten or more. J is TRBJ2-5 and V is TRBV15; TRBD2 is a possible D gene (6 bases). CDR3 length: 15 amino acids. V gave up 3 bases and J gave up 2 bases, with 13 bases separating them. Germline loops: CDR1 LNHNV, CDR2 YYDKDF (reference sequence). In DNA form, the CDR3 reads TGTGCCACCAGCAGGGGGGAGGCAGAACAAGAGACCCAGTACTTC. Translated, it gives CATSRGEAEQETQYF.

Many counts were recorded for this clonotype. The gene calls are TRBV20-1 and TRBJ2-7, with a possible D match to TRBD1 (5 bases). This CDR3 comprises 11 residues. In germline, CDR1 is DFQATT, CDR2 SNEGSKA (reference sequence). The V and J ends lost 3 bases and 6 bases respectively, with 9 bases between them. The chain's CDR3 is CSASPQGEQYF. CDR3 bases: TGCAGTGCTAGCCCTCAGGGCGAGCAGTACTTC.